Below are 20 T cell receptor beta chains sequenced from a single sample in a study of response to subunit inactivated influenza vaccine. TCRdb used MiXCR to reprocess the RT-PCR reads, holding one entry per CDR3 protein. This table holds about 570,000 distinct CDR3 sequences, 11% found once. These data were likewise used in another study, on T cells expressing NK-cell markers. That report notes: The authors made TCR beta cDNA libraries by 5'RACE template switching. This switching added a universal primer site and UMIs.

The source was PBMCs from blood, collected on the day of vaccination. All receptors come from a middle-aged man who received an inactivated influenza vaccine.

This rearrangement joins TRBV7-2 to TRBJ2-3; D could derive from TRBD1 or TRBD2 (5 bases each). Per germline, CDR1 SGHTA and CDR2 FQGNSA. V dropped 9 bases and J dropped 0 bases, with 10 bases sitting between them. The CDR3 totals 13 residues. CDR3 sequence: CASGTTSTDTQYF. CDR3 coding DNA: TGTGCCAGTGGGACCACCAGCACAGATACGCAGTATTTT.

This clonotype was counted between two and nine times. The CDR3 spells CASSAGLAGGPFLSTDTQYF. CDR3 DNA sequence: TGTGCCAGCAGTGCCGGACTAGCGGGGGGGCCCTTCCTTAGCACAGATACGCAGTATTTT. The chain is built from TRBV12-3 or TRBV12-4 and TRBJ2-3; 15 positions agree with TRBD2. The V segment lost 5 bases and the J segment 0 bases; nucleotides outside the gene matches: 12. The CDR3 is made up of 20 amino acids.

The chain links TRBV5-1 to TRBJ1-1; the D is unclear. The V end was cut by 2 bases, the J end by 3 bases, with 14 bases between. Looked up from germline, CDR1 is SGHRS and CDR2 is YFSETQ. CDR3 length equals 15 residues. The CDR3 sequence is CASSFSGPAYTEAFF. DNA for the CDR3: TGCGCCAGCAGCTTCTCCGGGCCTGCCTACACTGAAGCTTTCTTT.

The chain has TRBV3-1 and TRBJ1-3; D remains ambiguous. The CDR3 is made up of 15 amino acids. Germline CDR1 LGHDT, CDR2 YNNKEL (reference sequence). The V end was cut by 2 bases, the J end by 4 bases, with 12 bases between. CDR3 DNA sequence: TGTGCCAGCAGCCAAATCCGCGGGCCGGGAAACACCATATATTTT. Its translation is CASSQIRGPGNTIYF.

This clonotype was picked up a small number of times. The chain combines TRBV20-1 with TRBJ2-3, with 14 bases matching TRBD2. The V and J ends lost 3 bases and 5 bases, in that order; junction bases with no gene match: 4. Germline V gives CDR1 DFQATT, CDR2 SNEGSKA (reference sequence). The CDR3 totals 15 residues. In DNA, the CDR3 is TGCAGTGCTAGGGGACTAGCGGGAGCCGGAGATACGCAGTATTTT. Translating it yields CSARGLAGAGDTQYF.

V usage is TRBV2 and J usage is TRBJ2-7, with D unclear. Germline values: CDR1 SNHLY, CDR2 FYNNEI. V was trimmed by 6 bases and J by 3 bases, leaving 15 bases between them. The CDR3 has 14 amino acids. CDR3 amino acids: CASSSSALDYEQYF. CDR3 DNA sequence: TGTGCCAGCAGCTCCTCGGCCCTGGACTACGAGCAGTACTTC. The full variable domain, with the rest looked up from reference TRBV2 and TRBJ2-7, is EPEVTQTPSHQVTQMGQEVILRCVPISNHLYFYWYRQILGQKVEFLVSFYNNEISEKSEIFDDQFSVERPDGSNFTLKIRSTKLEDSAMYFCASSSSALDYEQYFGPGTRLTVT.

This clonotype was detected only a few times. The V call is TRBV12-3 or TRBV12-4, the J call TRBJ2-5; D possibly corresponds to TRBD1 (6 bases). V was cut by 6 bases and J by 10 bases, with 12 bases left in between. The CDR3 spans 11 residues. CDR3: CASSQAGDQYF. In nucleotides, the CDR3 is TGTGCCAGCAGCCAAGCAGGGGACCAGTACTTC.

CDR3 sequence (DNA): TGCGCCAGCAGCTTGGGGGGGACAGTCCACAATGAGCAGTTCTTC. Protein product: CASSLGGTVHNEQFF. The chain combines TRBV5-1 with TRBJ2-1, with 7 bases that match TRBD1. Germline lookup yields CDR1 SGHRS and CDR2 YFSETQ. This CDR3 has 15 residues. V trimming: 0 bases; J trimming: 5 bases; junction bases outside the gene matches: 5.

The chain joins TRBV13 to TRBJ2-5, with unresolved D. Looked up from germline, CDR1 is PRHDT and CDR2 is FYEKMQ (reference sequence). V shed 0 bases and J shed 5 bases, with 13 bases lying between them. CDR3 length: 15 amino acids. As DNA, the CDR3 is TGTGCCAGCAGCTTAGGAAAACGGATGGGGGAGACCCAGTACTTC. Translating it yields CASSLGKRMGETQYF.

The chain is built from TRBV20-1 and TRBJ1-4; no clear D gene. Between the trimmed V and J ends, which lost 5 bases and 0 bases, there was a span of 7 bases. The CDR3 contains 13 residues. CDR1 is DFQATT and CDR2 is SNEGSKA in the germline V gene (reference sequence). This CDR3 is CSAGSATNEKLFF. The DNA for the CDR3 is TGCAGTGCTGGGTCCGCAACTAATGAAAAACTGTTTTTT.

The genes are TRBV20-1 and TRBJ2-7; 9 positions agree with TRBD1. V trimming: 4 bases; J trimming: 1 base; junction bases outside the gene matches: 11. The germline V gene has CDR1 DFQATT and CDR2 SNEGSKA (reference sequence). The CDR3 is 16 amino acids. The CDR3 loop is CSANDQGDRVSYEQYF. DNA for the CDR3: TGCAGTGCTAACGACCAAGGGGACAGGGTTTCCTACGAGCAGTACTTC.

This clonotype was seen only a few times. This sequence joins TRBV7-2 and TRBJ1-5; D might be TRBD1 (5 bases). This CDR3 spans 16 amino acids. Germline CDR1 SGHTA, CDR2 FQGNSA. Trimming shortened V by 2 bases and J by 6 bases, and 17 bases separated the two germline ends. Here the CDR3 reads CASSLWAGSFPQPQHF. The CDR3 DNA reads TGTGCCAGCAGCTTATGGGCAGGGAGTTTCCCTCAGCCCCAGCATTTT.

V is TRBV6-2 or TRBV6-3 and J is TRBJ1-2, with D tentatively TRBD1 (6 bases). V was cut by 6 bases and J by 8 bases, with 13 bases left in between. The V gene's germline CDR1 is MNHEY and CDR2 SVGEGT. The length of the CDR3 is 12 residues. CDR3 sequence: CASSSGAFGYTF. CDR3 DNA sequence: TGTGCCAGCAGCTCAGGGGCGTTCGGCTACACCTTC.

This clonotype was observed a handful of times. The genes are TRBV21-1 and TRBJ1-1. TRBV21-1 is flagged as a pseudogene. This CDR3 is 14 amino acids long. The CDR3 loop reads CASSRRGSRTEAFF. CDR3 coding DNA: TGTGCCAGCAGCAGACGAGGAAGTCGGACTGAAGCTTTCTTT.

This clonotype has a handful of counts. The chain recombines TRBV6-2 or TRBV6-3 with TRBJ2-7; 7 bases are a match to TRBD2. Germline assignment: CDR1 MNHEY and CDR2 SVGEGT. The V segment lost 6 bases and the J segment 0 bases; nucleotides outside the gene matches: 8. This CDR3 has 15 amino acids. Here the CDR3 reads CASSLWPSGSYEQYF. The CDR3 nucleotides read TGTGCCAGCAGCCTATGGCCTAGCGGCTCCTACGAGCAGTACTTC.

The chain has TRBV5-1 and TRBJ2-7; possibly TRBD1 for D (6 bases). This CDR3 is built from 13 residues. V was clipped by 6 bases and J by 2 bases, with 12 bases between them. CDR1 and CDR2 (germline): SGHRS, YFSETQ. This CDR3 reads CASTGTTPYEQYF. DNA of the CDR3: TGCGCCAGCACCGGGACAACACCCTACGAGCAGTACTTC.

The chain recombines TRBV9 with TRBJ1-6, with D perhaps matching TRBD1 (5 bases). The V end was cut by 0 bases, the J end by 10 bases, with 17 bases between. The CDR3 is made up of 16 amino acids. CDR1 is SGDLS and CDR2 is YYNGEE in the germline V gene. CDR3 protein: CASSVVPGGVGSPLHF. CDR3 DNA: TGTGCCAGCAGCGTAGTCCCGGGGGGGGTCGGATCACCCCTCCACTTT.

V usage is TRBV5-1 and J usage is TRBJ2-3; D not resolved. CDR3 size: 14 residues. Germline V gives CDR1 SGHRS, CDR2 YFSETQ. V gave up 3 bases and J gave up 0 bases, with 8 bases separating them. CDR3: CASSSSYSTDTQYF. The CDR3 nucleotides read TGCGCCAGCAGCTCGTCCTATAGCACAGATACGCAGTATTTT.

This clonotype was observed a handful of times. The rearrangement links TRBV18 to TRBJ2-5; 8 positions agree with TRBD1. This CDR3 spans 14 amino acids. V lost 6 bases and J lost 3; bases outside the gene matches: 6. Germline CDR1 reads KGHSH; CDR2 reads LQKENI. The CDR3 reads CASSPTGEKETQYF. The CDR3 DNA reads as TGTGCCAGCTCTCCGACAGGGGAAAAAGAGACCCAGTACTTC.

There are many counts of this clonotype. The rearrangement uses TRBV4-3 and TRBJ2-3, with D unresolved. The CDR3 sequence is 14 residues long. Trimming shortened V by 3 bases and J by 5 bases, and 12 bases separated the two germline ends. Germline lookup yields CDR1 LGHNA and CDR2 YSLEER. The CDR3 nucleotides are TGCGCCAGCAGCCATCAGAATTCCATAGATACGCAGTATTTT. It is translated as CASSHQNSIDTQYF.